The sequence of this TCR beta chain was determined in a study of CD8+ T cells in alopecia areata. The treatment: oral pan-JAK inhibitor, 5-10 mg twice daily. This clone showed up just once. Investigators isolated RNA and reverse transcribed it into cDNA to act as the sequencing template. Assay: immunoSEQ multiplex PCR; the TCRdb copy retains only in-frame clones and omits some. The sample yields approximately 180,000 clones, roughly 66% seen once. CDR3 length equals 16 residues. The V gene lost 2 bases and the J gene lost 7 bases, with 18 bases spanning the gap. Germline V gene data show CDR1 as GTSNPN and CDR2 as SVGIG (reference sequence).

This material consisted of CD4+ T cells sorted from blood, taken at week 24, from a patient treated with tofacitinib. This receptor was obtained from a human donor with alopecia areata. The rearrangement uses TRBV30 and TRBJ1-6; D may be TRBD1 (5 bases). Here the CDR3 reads CAWSPINGARNSPLHF. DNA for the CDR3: TGTGCCTGGAGTCCCATAAATGGGGCGAGGAATTCACCCCTCCACTTT.